Listed below are T cell receptor beta chains from one sample, sequenced in a study of blood T cell repertoires in COVID-19. Here immunoSEQ multiplex PCR was the method, and the copy in TCRdb shows in-frame clones only, minus some. The data hold 310,000 or so clones, with approximately 88% observed a single time. The sample consisted of PBMCs or T cells enriched from blood (not recorded which). The receptors originated from a woman aged 18 to 35 who had recovered from COVID-19. The CDR3 runs from the conserved cysteine through the conserved F or W. The order of the fields is clone size, D gene, V gene, J gene, CDR3 DNA, CDR3 protein. The D gene is left open where the match is weak. Not every row has a clone size; where given, it reads once, few, many or a size class.

.	.	TRBV7-9	TRBJ1-2	TGTGCCAGCAGCCCAGACCGGGACTGGGAGACGGGTGGCTACACCTTC	CASSPDRDWETGGYTF
few	.	TRBV6-5	TRBJ1-6	TGTGCCAGCAGTAAGGGCGGGCGGGGTAATTCACCCCTCCACTTT	CASSKGGRGNSPLHF
.	.	TRBV30	TRBJ1-5	TGTGCCTGGAGACAAACGAGCAATCAGCCCCAGCATTTT	CAWRQTSNQPQHF
.	.	TRBV29-1	TRBJ2-3	TGCAGCTTAAGCCCGACCATGCTAGCAGATACGCAGTATTTT	CSLSPTMLADTQYF
.	TRBD2	TRBV14	TRBJ2-7	TGTGCCAGCAGCCTGGTTGGACTAGCGTCCTACGAGCAGTACTTC	CASSLVGLASYEQYF
.	TRBD1	TRBV15	TRBJ2-7	TGTGCCACCAGCAGCACGACAGGGATCTTCTACGAGCAGTACTTC	CATSSTTGIFYEQYF
.	TRBD1	TRBV3-1/TRBV3-2	TRBJ2-6	TGTGCCAGCAGCTTCCTGGGACAGGCACACTCTGGGGCCAACGTCCTGACTTTC	CASSFLGQAHSGANVLTF
.	.	TRBV4-1	TRBJ1-2	TGCGCCAGCAGCCCTCGACAGGACTATGGCTACACCTTC	CASSPRQDYGYTF
.	.	TRBV12-2	TRBJ2-1	TGTGCAAGTCGCTTAGCGCTAGGTGGGCTAGCGTTCTACAATGAGCAGTTCTTC	CASRLALGGLAFYNEQFF
.	.	TRBV15	TRBJ2-7	TGTGCCACCAGCAGAGAGGGGGGAACTTCGTACGAGCAGTACTTC	CATSREGGTSYEQYF
.	TRBD1	TRBV19	TRBJ2-1	TGTGCCAGTTCCCCCGGGACAGGACGCAATGAGCAGTTCTTC	CASSPGTGRNEQFF
.	.	TRBV18	TRBJ1-1	TGTGCCAGCTCACCTAGGAGCACTGAAGCTTTCTTT	CASSPRSTEAFF
.	TRBD1	TRBV5-1	TRBJ1-1	TGCGCCAGCAGCGACCCGGGACAGGCTGAAGCTTTCTTT	CASSDPGQAEAFF
.	TRBD2	TRBV7-3	TRBJ2-3	TGTGCCAGCAGCTTAAGTACTAGCGGGGAAGATACGCAGTATTTT	CASSLSTSGEDTQYF
.	TRBD2	TRBV7-8	TRBJ2-3	TGTGCCAGCAGCCTACAGCCGAGAACGGGCTCCGGGACTAGCGGGGGGGCCATCAGGGATACGCAGTATTTT	CASSLQPRTGSGTSGGAIRDTQYF
few	TRBD1	TRBV5-4	TRBJ2-7	TGTGCCAGCAGGGACAGGGCCTCCTCCTACGAGCAGTACTTC	CASRDRASSYEQYF
.	.	TRBV27	TRBJ1-1	TGTGCCAGCAGGCGGGTAGGTAGTTCTGAAGCTTTCTTT	CASRRVGSSEAFF
.	.	TRBV15	TRBJ1-1	TGTGCCACCAGCCCGGGCACTGAAGCTTTCTTT	CATSPGTEAFF
.	.	TRBV2	TRBJ2-1	TGTGCCAGCAGCAAGGAGGACTACTCTTGGTACAATGAGCAGTTCTTC	CASSKEDYSWYNEQFF
.	.	TRBV18	TRBJ2-5	TGTGCCAGCTCACCACCGAGCGAGACCCAGTACTTC	CASSPPSETQYF
.	TRBD1	TRBV4-1	TRBJ1-2	TGCGCCAGCAGCATAGGACAGGGGAATAACTATGGCTACACCTTC	CASSIGQGNNYGYTF
.	TRBD1	TRBV6-5	TRBJ2-2	TGTGCCAGCAGTAACTGGGACAGGGGGAACACCGGGGAGCTGTTTTTT	CASSNWDRGNTGELFF
few	.	TRBV7-3	TRBJ1-1	TGTGCCAGCAGCTTTACAGGTGTGGGCACTGAAGCTTTCTTT	CASSFTGVGTEAFF
.	.	TRBV19	TRBJ2-1	TGTGCCAGTAGTTCATCCTCGGGGAGTAGGTCCTACAATGAGCAGTTCTTC	CASSSSSGSRSYNEQFF
few	TRBD2	TRBV3-1/TRBV3-2	TRBJ2-7	TGTGCCAGCAGCCAGGGGAGTAGCGGGACGTCCTCCTACGAGCAGTACTTC	CASSQGSSGTSSYEQYF
.	TRBD1	TRBV4-3	TRBJ1-1	TGCGCCAGCAGCCAAGAACTTACAGGGGTGAACACTGAAGCTTTCTTT	CASSQELTGVNTEAFF
.	.	TRBV7-9	TRBJ2-1	TGTGCCAGCAGCACCACTAGCCGAGCCTACAATGAGCAGTTCTTC	CASSTTSRAYNEQFF
.	.	TRBV2	TRBJ1-3	TGTGCCAGCAAGGTGGAGGGTTCTGGAAACACCATATATTTT	CASKVEGSGNTIYF
.	TRBD1	TRBV5-4	TRBJ2-7	TGTGCCAGCAGTGCCGGGACAGAGTACGAGCAGTACTTC	CASSAGTEYEQYF
.	TRBD2	TRBV3-1/TRBV3-2	TRBJ2-5	TGTGCCAGCAGCCAGACTAGCGGCCAAGAGACCCAGTACTTC	CASSQTSGQETQYF
.	TRBD1	TRBV10-3	TRBJ1-1	TGTGCCATCAGTGAGCGAGACGGACAGGGCACTGAAGCTTTCTTT	CAISERDGQGTEAFF
.	.	TRBV5-4	TRBJ2-4	TGTGCCAGCAGTTTCCGGACAGCACAAAACATTCAGTACTTC	CASSFRTAQNIQYF
.	TRBD1	TRBV6-5	TRBJ2-1	TGTGCCAGCAGCGGTACAGGGGGCGGGTACAATGAGCAGTTCTTC	CASSGTGGGYNEQFF
.	TRBD1	TRBV5-1	TRBJ1-4	TGCGCCAGCGCAAACCGGGACAGGGCTAATGAAAAACTGTTTTTT	CASANRDRANEKLFF
.	.	TRBV7-3	TRBJ1-1	TGTGCCAGCAGCTTATCGGCGGGGGCCACTGAAGCTTTCTTT	CASSLSAGATEAFF
.	.	TRBV5-1	TRBJ1-5	TGCGCCAGCAGCTTGGGTGAGGAGAATCAGCCCCAGCATTTT	CASSLGEENQPQHF
.	TRBD1	TRBV3-1/TRBV3-2	TRBJ2-1	TGTGCCAGCAGCCAAAGGAGGACAGGGCGAAATGAGCAGTTCTTC	CASSQRRTGRNEQFF
once	.	TRBV7-3	TRBJ2-3	TGTGCCAGCAGCTTAACTACCCAATTGGGCCGCACAGATACGCAGTATTTT	CASSLTTQLGRTDTQYF
.	.	TRBV7-9	TRBJ2-7	TGTGCCAGCAGCTTAGTTGACAGTAACTACGAGCAGTACTTC	CASSLVDSNYEQYF
.	.	TRBV2	TRBJ2-3	TGTGCCAGTCTTAGGAGGACTATCACAGATACGCAGTATTTT	CASLRRTITDTQYF
.	.	TRBV7-8	TRBJ1-4	TGTGCCAGCAGCTTCTCCAGTACCAATGAAAAACTGTTTTTT	CASSFSSTNEKLFF
.	.	TRBV15	TRBJ1-1	TGTGCCACCAGCAGAGTCGGGACTATGAACACTGAAGCTTTCTTT	CATSRVGTMNTEAFF
.	TRBD1	TRBV5-8	TRBJ1-1	TGTGCCAGCAGCGTAGGACAGGGCTGGAACACTGAAGCTTTCTTT	CASSVGQGWNTEAFF
once	TRBD2	TRBV9	TRBJ2-1	TGTGCCAGCAGCGTAGGGCTAGCGGGAAACAATGAGCAGTTCTTC	CASSVGLAGNNEQFF
.	TRBD2	TRBV7-9	TRBJ2-2	TGTGCCAGCAGCTTAAGCCCTACTAGCGGAACTACCACCGGGGAGCTGTTTTTT	CASSLSPTSGTTTGELFF
.	.	TRBV28	TRBJ2-7	TGTGCCAGCAGTTTACCGGGAATGGGCGAGCAGTACTTC	CASSLPGMGEQYF
.	.	TRBV27	TRBJ1-2	TGTGCCAGCAGTTTACTCGGACAGTCCCCTCCCTATGGCTACACCTTC	CASSLLGQSPPYGYTF
.	.	TRBV30	TRBJ1-3	TGTGCCTGGAGTGTAACGGGGTTTGGAAACACCATATATTTT	CAWSVTGFGNTIYF
few	TRBD1	TRBV27	TRBJ2-1	TGTGCCAGCAATTCCCCAGGACAGGGGGCAGATGATGAGCAGTTCTTC	CASNSPGQGADDEQFF
.	.	TRBV5-1	TRBJ2-7	TGCGCCAGCAGCTGGCTACGGGGCTACGAGCAGTACTTC	CASSWLRGYEQYF
.	.	TRBV4-3	TRBJ1-5	TGCGCCAGCAGCCAAGATTGGGCAAGCAATCAGCCCCAGCATTTT	CASSQDWASNQPQHF
.	.	TRBV11-1	TRBJ1-2	TGTGCCAGCAGCTTAAATGCGGCAGGGACTAACTATGGCTACACCTTC	CASSLNAAGTNYGYTF
.	.	TRBV6-5	TRBJ2-1	TGTGCCAGCAGTTACGGGACACCCTCCTACAATGAGCAGTTCTTC	CASSYGTPSYNEQFF
.	.	TRBV6-6	TRBJ1-1	TGTGCCAGCAGCCGGGGGGGGGCGAGCACTGAAGCTTTCTTT	CASSRGGASTEAFF
.	.	TRBV15	TRBJ1-3	TGTGCCACCACCTCACACGACAGCTCTGGAAACACCATATATTTT	CATTSHDSSGNTIYF
once	.	TRBV4-2	TRBJ1-2	TGTGCCAGCAGCCATAGTGAGGGTTTAGGGTATGGCTACACCTTC	CASSHSEGLGYGYTF
.	.	TRBV27	TRBJ1-2	TGTGCCAGCAGTTTATCTGGTGGCGGGGGTCTAGGCTATGGCTACACCTTC	CASSLSGGGGLGYGYTF
.	TRBD2	TRBV4-3	TRBJ2-7	TGCGCCAGCAGCCAGGAGCGGGACGGATTCTACGAGCAGTACTTC	CASSQERDGFYEQYF